The present T cell receptor (beta chain) was sequenced within a study of blood T cell repertoires in COVID-19. Overall study context: Collection of acute and convalescent COVID-19 samples took place in the United States, Italy and Spain. T cells, B-cell-depleted T cells, or PBMCs provided the cDNA or gDNA that served as material.

Seattle cases were enrolled at active infection and followed longitudinally. Original processing notes: Scientists estimated how many nucleated cells there were by amplifying reference gene primers. Measured with immunoSEQ multiplex PCR; TCRdb has only the in-frame clones, and not every one. The V and J calls and clone size come from that table; D and trimming were worked out from the DNA. The sample records roughly 350,000 clones, around 87% being singletons. This clonotype was sampled from a woman aged 45-65 years with COVID-19, enrolled during active disease. The sequenced sample consisted of peripheral blood.

This CDR3 is CASSQRTGSTDTQYF. As DNA, the CDR3 is TGTGCCAGTAGTCAAAGGACAGGGAGCACAGATACGCAGTATTTT. V usage is TRBV19 and J usage is TRBJ2-3, with 8 bases identical to TRBD1. The ends lost 5 bases at V and 0 bases at J; junction bases unmatched: 4. CDR1 and CDR2 (germline): LNHDA, SQIVND (reference sequence). The CDR3 is 15 amino acids.